Listed below are T cell receptor beta chains from one sample, sequenced in a study of T cells expressing NK-cell markers. Following a re-call of the 5' RACE reads, TCRdb has one entry per CDR3 protein and lacks DNA. The table for this sample gives around 100,000 distinct CDR3 sequences. Material for sequencing was blood T cells: a sorted CD56 or NKG2C T cell subset, CD4+ or CD8+ T cells, or bulk PBMC T cells (not recorded which). The source of these receptors is a woman aged 18 to 75 in good health. Both conserved end residues are part of each CDR3.

>TRBJ2-1|TRBV12-3/TRBV12-4
CASSFQGAPNEQFF
>TRBJ2-3|TRBV5-1
CASSLGGYLTDTQYF
>TRBJ2-5|TRBV12-3/TRBV12-4
CASTTGSWETQYF
>TRBJ2-5|TRBV4-1
CASSQVGSQETQYF
>TRBJ2-5|TRBV29-1
CSVAQESETQYF
>TRBJ2-1|TRBV4-2
CASSQEGQGWAGEQFF
>TRBJ2-5|TRBV9
CASGTERQETQYF
>TRBJ1-5|TRBV19
CASSIDAPIPGQGHSNQPQHF
>TRBJ1-6|TRBV5-8
CASSSLGTETYNSPLHF
>TRBJ2-7|TRBV15
CATRTSFNSYEQYF
>TRBJ2-1|TRBV5-1
CASSLGTGNEQFF
>TRBJ1-2|TRBV20-1
CSARDRTANYGYTF
>TRBJ2-2|TRBV6-1
CASRLPLLGELFF
>TRBJ2-1|TRBV3-1
CASSRTSGGASYNEQFF
>TRBJ2-1|TRBV9
CASSAERGNPRNEQFF
>TRBJ1-5|TRBV7-9
CASSLALGPGGQPQHF
>TRBJ2-1|TRBV6-1
CASFPGDYNEQFF
>TRBJ2-1|TRBV6-2/TRBV6-3
CASGQTAGYNEQFF
>TRBJ2-7|TRBV5-5
CASSEYLSLGGVEQYF
>TRBJ2-4|TRBV12-3/TRBV12-4
CASSSDRNIQYF